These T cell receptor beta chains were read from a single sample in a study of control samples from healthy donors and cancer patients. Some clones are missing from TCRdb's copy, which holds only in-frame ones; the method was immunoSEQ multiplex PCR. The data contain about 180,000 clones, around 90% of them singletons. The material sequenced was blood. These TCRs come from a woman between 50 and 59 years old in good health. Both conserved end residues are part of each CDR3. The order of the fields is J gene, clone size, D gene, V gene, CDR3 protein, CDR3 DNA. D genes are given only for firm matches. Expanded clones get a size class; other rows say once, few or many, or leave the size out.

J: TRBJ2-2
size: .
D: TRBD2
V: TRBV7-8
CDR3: CASIPPSGGAGELFF
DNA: TGTGCCAGCATCCCCCCTAGCGGGGGGGCCGGGGAGCTGTTTTTT

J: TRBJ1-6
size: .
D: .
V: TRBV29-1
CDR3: CSVAETAINSPLHF
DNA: TGCAGCGTTGCAGAGACAGCCATTAATTCACCCCTCCACTTT

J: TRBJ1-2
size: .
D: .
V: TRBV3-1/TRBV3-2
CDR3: CASSHEFRGYTF
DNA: TGTGCCAGCAGCCATGAGTTCCGTGGCTACACCTTC

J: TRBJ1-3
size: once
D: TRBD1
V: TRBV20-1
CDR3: CSASTQGATDGNTIYF
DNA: TGCAGTGCTAGTACACAGGGGGCAACAGACGGAAACACCATATATTTT

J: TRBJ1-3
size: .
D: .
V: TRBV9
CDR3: CASSVGHLSGNTIYF
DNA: TGTGCCAGCAGCGTGGGACACCTCTCTGGAAACACCATATATTTT

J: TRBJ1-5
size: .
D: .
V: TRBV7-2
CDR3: CASSLARIPQHF
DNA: TGTGCCAGCAGCTTAGCGCGCATTCCCCAGCATTTT

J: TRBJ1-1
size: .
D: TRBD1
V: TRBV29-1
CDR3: CSVARTGAAFF
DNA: TGCAGCGTTGCTAGGACAGGGGCAGCTTTCTTT

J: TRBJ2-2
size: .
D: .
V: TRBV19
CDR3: CASSISRELFF
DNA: TGTGCCAGTAGTATAAGTAGGGAGCTGTTTTTT

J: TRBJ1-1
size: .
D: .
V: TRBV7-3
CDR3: CASSLQWEGEENTEAFF
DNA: TGTGCCAGCAGCTTACAGTGGGAGGGCGAGGAGAACACTGAAGCTTTCTTT

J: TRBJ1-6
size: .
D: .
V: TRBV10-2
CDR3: CASSEQGGNSPLHF
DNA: TGCGCCAGCAGTGAACAGGGAGGTAATTCACCCCTCCACTTT

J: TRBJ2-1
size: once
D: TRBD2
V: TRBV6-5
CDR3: CASSYSSGAYNEQFF
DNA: TGTGCCAGCAGTTACTCGAGCGGGGCCTACAATGAGCAGTTCTTC

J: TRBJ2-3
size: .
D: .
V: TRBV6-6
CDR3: CASSPRGVKDTQYF
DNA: TGTGCCAGCAGCCCAAGGGGGGTAAAAGATACGCAGTATTTT

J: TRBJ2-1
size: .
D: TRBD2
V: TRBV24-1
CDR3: CATSDYHWPGLTTHVEQFF
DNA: TGTGCCACCAGTGATTACCACTGGCCGGGACTAACTACCCATGTTGAGCAGTTCTTC

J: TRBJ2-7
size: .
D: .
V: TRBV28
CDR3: CASSLTGYEQYF
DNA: TGTGCCAGCAGTTTAACAGGCTACGAGCAGTACTTC

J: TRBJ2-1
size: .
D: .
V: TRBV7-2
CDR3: CASSLVNFGEQFF
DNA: TGTGCCAGCAGCTTAGTAAATTTCGGTGAGCAGTTCTTC

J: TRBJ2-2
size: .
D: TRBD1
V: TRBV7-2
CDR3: CASSLGTGANTGELFF
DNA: TGTGCCAGCAGCTTAGGTACAGGGGCAAACACCGGGGAGCTGTTTTTT

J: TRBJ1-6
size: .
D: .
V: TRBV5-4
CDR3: CASSAPDVPNSPLHF
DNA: TGTGCCAGCAGCGCCCCGGACGTACCTAATTCACCCCTCCACTTT

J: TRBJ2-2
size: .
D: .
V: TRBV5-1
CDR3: CASSSAATNTGELFF
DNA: TGCGCCAGCAGCTCAGCTGCCACGAACACCGGGGAGCTGTTTTTT

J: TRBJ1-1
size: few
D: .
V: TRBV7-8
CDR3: CASRTMTGTEAFF
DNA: TGTGCCAGCAGGACTATGACGGGGACTGAAGCTTTCTTT

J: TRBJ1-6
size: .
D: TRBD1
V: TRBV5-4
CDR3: CASSLLGGGSYNSPLHF
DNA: TGTGCCAGCAGCTTGTTGGGAGGGGGCAGTTATAATTCACCCCTCCACTTT

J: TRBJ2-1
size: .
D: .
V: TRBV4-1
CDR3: CASSQPALSSYNEQFF
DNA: TGCGCCAGCAGCCAACCTGCCCTGAGCTCCTACAATGAGCAGTTCTTC

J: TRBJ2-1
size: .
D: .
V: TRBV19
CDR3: CASSSQYGNEQFF
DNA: TGTGCCAGTAGTAGCCAGTATGGCAATGAGCAGTTCTTC

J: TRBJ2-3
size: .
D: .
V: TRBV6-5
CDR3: CASSYRRGGRDTQYF
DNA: TGTGCCAGCAGTTACCGCAGGGGAGGTAGAGATACGCAGTATTTT

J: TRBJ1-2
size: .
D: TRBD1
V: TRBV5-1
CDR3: CASSFQTGTGYGYTF
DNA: TGCGCCAGCAGCTTCCAAACCGGGACAGGGTACGGCTACACCTTC

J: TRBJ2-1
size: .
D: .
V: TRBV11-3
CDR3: CASSLGRENEQFF
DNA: TGTGCCAGCAGCTTAGGTCGCGAGAACGAGCAGTTCTTC

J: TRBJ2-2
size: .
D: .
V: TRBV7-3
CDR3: CASSLAGPLTGELFF
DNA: TGTGCCAGCAGCTTAGCGGGCCCCCTCACCGGGGAGCTGTTTTTT

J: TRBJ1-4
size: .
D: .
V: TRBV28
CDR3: CASNPQGVRGKLFF
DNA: TGTGCCAGCAACCCTCAGGGAGTAAGAGGAAAACTGTTTTTT

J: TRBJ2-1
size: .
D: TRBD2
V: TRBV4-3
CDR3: CASSQRTSGYNEQFF
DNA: TGCGCCAGCAGCCAGAGGACTAGCGGTTACAATGAGCAGTTCTTC

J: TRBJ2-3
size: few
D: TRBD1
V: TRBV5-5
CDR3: CASSQGVGTDTQYF
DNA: TGTGCCAGCAGCCAGGGGGTAGGCACAGATACGCAGTATTTT

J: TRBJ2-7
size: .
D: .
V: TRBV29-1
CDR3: CSVEKDGGGYEQYF
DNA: TGCAGCGTTGAAAAGGACGGCGGCGGCTACGAGCAGTACTTC

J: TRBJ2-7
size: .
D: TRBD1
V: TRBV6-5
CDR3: CASRGDRWRNEQYF
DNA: TGTGCCAGCAGAGGGGACAGGTGGAGGAACGAGCAGTACTTC

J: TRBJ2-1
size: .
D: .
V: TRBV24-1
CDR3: CATRVGAGEQFF
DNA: TGTGCCACCAGGGTAGGGGCAGGCGAGCAGTTCTTC

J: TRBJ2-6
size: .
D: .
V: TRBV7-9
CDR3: CASSFWTVISGANVLTF
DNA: TGTGCCAGCAGCTTTTGGACAGTGATCTCTGGGGCCAACGTCCTGACTTTC

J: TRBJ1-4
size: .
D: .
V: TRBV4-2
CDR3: CASSPMGRGTNEKLFF
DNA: TGTGCCAGCAGCCCCATGGGCAGGGGCACTAATGAAAAACTGTTTTTT

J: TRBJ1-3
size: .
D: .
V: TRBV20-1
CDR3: CSARAGDTIYF
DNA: TGCAGTGCTAGAGCGGGCGACACCATATATTTT

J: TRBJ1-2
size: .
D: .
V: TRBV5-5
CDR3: CASTLVSQTNYGYTF
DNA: TGTGCCAGCACCTTGGTCTCCCAAACTAACTATGGCTACACCTTC

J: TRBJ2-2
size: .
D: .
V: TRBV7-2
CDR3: CASSWQGNTGELFF
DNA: TGTGCCAGCAGCTGGCAGGGGAACACCGGGGAGCTGTTTTTT

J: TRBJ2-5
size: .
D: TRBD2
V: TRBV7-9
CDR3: CASSAPVAGVQETQYF
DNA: TGTGCCAGCAGCGCCCCTGTGGCGGGGGTCCAAGAGACCCAGTACTTC

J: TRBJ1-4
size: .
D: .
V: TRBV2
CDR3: CASSPDEKLFF
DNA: TGTGCCAGCAGTCCCGACGAAAAACTGTTTTTT

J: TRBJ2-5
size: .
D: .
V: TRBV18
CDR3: CASSPGRKETQYF
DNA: TGTGCCAGCTCACCAGGGAGGAAAGAGACCCAGTACTTC

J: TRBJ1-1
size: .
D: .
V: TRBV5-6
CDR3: CASSLPTMNTEAFF
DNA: TGTGCCAGCAGCTTGCCCACAATGAACACTGAAGCTTTCTTT

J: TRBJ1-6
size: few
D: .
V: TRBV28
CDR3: CASSRSGRGSPLHF
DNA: TGTGCCAGCAGCCGGTCCGGAAGAGGTTCACCCCTCCACTTT

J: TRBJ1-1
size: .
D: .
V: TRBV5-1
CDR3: CASSSRGVGAEAFF
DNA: TGCGCCAGCAGCTCCCGAGGCGTAGGGGCCGAAGCTTTCTTT

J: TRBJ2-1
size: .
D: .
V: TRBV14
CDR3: CASSLGLYNEQFF
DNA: TGTGCCAGCAGCCTAGGACTTTACAATGAGCAGTTCTTC

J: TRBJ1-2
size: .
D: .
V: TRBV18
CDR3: CASSPPGQADYGYTF
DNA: TGTGCCAGCTCACCACCGGGCCAGGCGGACTATGGCTACACCTTC

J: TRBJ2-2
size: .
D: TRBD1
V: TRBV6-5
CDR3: CASSRQGTGELFF
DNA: TGTGCCAGCAGTCGACAGGGGACCGGGGAGCTGTTTTTT

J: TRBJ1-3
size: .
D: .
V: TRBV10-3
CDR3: CAISGRQQGGTIYF
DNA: TGTGCCATCAGTGGCCGGCAACAGGGAGGAACCATATATTTT

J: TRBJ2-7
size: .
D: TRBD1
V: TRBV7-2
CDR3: CASSLVATGVLYEQYF
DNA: TGTGCCAGCAGCTTAGTGGCGACAGGGGTTTTGTACGAGCAGTACTTC

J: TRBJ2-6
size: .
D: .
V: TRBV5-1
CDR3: CASSLAPPGTRIISGANVLTF
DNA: TGCGCCAGCAGCTTGGCTCCCCCCGGGACCCGGATCATCTCTGGGGCCAACGTCCTGACTTTC

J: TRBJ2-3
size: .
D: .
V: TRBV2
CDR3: CAAGRGVLGTDTQYF
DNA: TGTGCCGCGGGGCGGGGTGTATTGGGCACAGATACGCAGTATTTT

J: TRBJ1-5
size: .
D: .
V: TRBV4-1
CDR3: CASSQAGAGHQPQHF
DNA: TGCGCCAGCAGCCAAGCGGGGGCAGGACATCAGCCCCAGCATTTT

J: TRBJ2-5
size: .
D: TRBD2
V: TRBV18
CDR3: CASSPTGTTRETQYF
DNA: TGTGCCAGCTCACCCACCGGGACTACGAGAGAGACCCAGTACTTC

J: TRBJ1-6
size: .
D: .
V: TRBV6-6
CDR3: CASRRLFQSSYNSPLHF
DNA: TGTGCCAGCAGACGACTATTTCAGAGCTCCTATAATTCACCCCTCCACTTT